This T cell receptor (beta chain) was observed in a study of cytomegalovirus exposure and HLA in healthy donors. Germline V gives CDR1 LNHDA, CDR2 SQIVND (reference sequence). CDR3 size: 15 residues. J gave up 3 bases and V 4 bases, and 5 bases lay outside the gene matches. Study-level results: CMV serostatus was the only immune exposure information that was available. Later analysis indicated greater clonal expansion among HLA-associated TCR beta chains than among equally common other chains. The study designated 150 to 200 TCR beta chains cytomegalovirus-associated. Rates of TCR association differed by HLA locus in a later analysis, with DRB1 highest and HLA-C lowest.

Comment on this clone: Its antigen is not identified.

The PCR employed 60 Vbeta primers together with 13 Jbeta primers. TCRdb keeps only in-frame clones here, not all; method: immunoSEQ multiplex PCR. The sample holds 210,000 or so clones, roughly 80% seen once. This TCR was recovered from a girl between 10 and 17 years old in good health and CMV-seronegative. This chain joins TRBV19 and TRBJ1-4; the match to TRBD1 covers 7 bases. Material for sequencing was PBMCs. The CDR3 protein is CASSKDGTANEKLFF. CDR3 DNA: TGTGCCAGTAGTAAAGACGGGACAGCTAATGAAAAACTGTTTTTT.